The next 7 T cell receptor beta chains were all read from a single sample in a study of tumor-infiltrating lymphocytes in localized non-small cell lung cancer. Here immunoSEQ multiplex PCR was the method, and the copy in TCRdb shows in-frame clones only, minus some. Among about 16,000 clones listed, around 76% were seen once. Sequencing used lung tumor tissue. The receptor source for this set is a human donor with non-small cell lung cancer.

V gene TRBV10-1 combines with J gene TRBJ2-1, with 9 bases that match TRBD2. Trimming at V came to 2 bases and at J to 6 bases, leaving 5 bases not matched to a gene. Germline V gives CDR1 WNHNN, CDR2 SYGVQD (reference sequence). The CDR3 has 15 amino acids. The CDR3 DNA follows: TGCGCCAGCAGTGAGATTAGTAGCGGGAGCAATGAGCAGTTCTTC. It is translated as CASSEISSGSNEQFF.

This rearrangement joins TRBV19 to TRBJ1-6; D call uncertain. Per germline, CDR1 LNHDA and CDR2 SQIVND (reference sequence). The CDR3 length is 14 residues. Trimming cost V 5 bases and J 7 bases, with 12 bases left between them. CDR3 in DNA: TGTGCCAGTAGTCCGAACGGATTCAATTCACCCCTCCACTTT. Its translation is CASSPNGFNSPLHF.

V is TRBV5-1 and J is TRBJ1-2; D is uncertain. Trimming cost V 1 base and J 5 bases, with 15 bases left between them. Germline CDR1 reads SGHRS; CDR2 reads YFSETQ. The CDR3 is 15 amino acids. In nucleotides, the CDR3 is TGCGCCAGCAGCTTGATAGGAGGTGGAGATTATGGCTACACCTTC. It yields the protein CASSLIGGGDYGYTF.

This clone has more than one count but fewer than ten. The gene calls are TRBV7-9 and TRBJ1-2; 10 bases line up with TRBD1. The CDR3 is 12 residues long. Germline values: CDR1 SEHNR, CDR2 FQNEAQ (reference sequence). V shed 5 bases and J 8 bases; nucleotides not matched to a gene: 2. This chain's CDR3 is CASSGQGDGYTF. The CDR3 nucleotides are TGTGCCAGCAGCGGACAGGGGGACGGCTACACCTTC.

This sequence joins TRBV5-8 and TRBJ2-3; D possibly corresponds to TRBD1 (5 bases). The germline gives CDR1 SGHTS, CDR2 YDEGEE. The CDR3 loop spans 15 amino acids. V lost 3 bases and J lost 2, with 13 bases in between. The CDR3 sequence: CASSYDQGPTDTQYF. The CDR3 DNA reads TGTGCCAGCAGCTACGACCAGGGTCCCACAGATACGCAGTATTTT.

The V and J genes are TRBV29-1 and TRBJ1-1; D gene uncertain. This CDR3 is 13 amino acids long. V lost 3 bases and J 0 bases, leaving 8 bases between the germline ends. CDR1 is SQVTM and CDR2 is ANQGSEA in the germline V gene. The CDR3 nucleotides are TGCAGCGTTGATCAGGCTCTGAACACTGAAGCTTTCTTT. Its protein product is CSVDQALNTEAFF.

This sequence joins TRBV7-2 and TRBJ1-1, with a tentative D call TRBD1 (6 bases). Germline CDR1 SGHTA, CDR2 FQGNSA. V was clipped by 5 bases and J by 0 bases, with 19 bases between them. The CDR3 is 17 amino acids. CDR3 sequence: CASSRPGVGQMNTEAFF. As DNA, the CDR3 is TGTGCCAGCAGCCGCCCAGGTGTAGGACAGATGAACACTGAAGCTTTCTTT. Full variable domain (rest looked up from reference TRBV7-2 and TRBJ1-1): GAGVSQSPSNKVTEKGKDVELRCDPISGHTALYWYRQSLGQGLEFLIYFQGNSAPDKSGLPSDRFSAERTGGSVSTLTIQRTQQEDSAVYLCASSRPGVGQMNTEAFFGQGTRLTVV.